These 2 T cell receptor beta chains share one sample of origin, sequenced in a study of blood T cell repertoires in COVID-19. The data were produced by immunoSEQ multiplex PCR, yet TCRdb's version contains in-frame clones alone and is incomplete. This table holds about 160,000 clones, approximately 80% found once. The material sequenced was PBMCs or T cells enriched from blood (not recorded which). The receptors here all came from a man aged 40-49 years who had recovered from COVID-19.

The gene calls are TRBV5-1 and TRBJ2-3; D gene ambiguous. Trimming took off 4 bases at V and 3 bases at J, with 6 bases between the two ends. This CDR3 has 12 amino acids. Germline values: CDR1 SGHRS, CDR2 YFSETQ. The CDR3 protein is CASSQETDTQYF. CDR3 nucleotide sequence: TGCGCCAGCAGCCAAGAGACAGATACGCAGTATTTT.

This clone was counted between two and nine times. V usage is TRBV6-5 and J usage is TRBJ1-4, with D possibly matching TRBD1 (6 bases). The CDR3 contains 14 residues. V lost 8 bases, J lost 0 bases, and 10 bases lay in between. Germline loops: CDR1 MNHEY, CDR2 SVGAGI. CDR3 sequence (DNA): TGTGCCAGCGGACAGCCAGCAACTAATGAAAAACTGTTTTTT. Its protein product is CASGQPATNEKLFF.